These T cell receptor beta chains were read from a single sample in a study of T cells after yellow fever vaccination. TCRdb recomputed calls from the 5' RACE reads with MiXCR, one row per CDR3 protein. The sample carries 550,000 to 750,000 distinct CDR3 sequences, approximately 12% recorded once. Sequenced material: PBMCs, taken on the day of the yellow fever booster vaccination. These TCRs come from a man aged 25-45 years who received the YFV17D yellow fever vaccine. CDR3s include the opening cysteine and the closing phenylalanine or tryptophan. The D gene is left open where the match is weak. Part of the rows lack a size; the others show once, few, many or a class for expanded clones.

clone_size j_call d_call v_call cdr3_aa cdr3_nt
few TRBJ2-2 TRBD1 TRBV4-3 CASSRDRGPGELFF TGCGCCAGCAGCCGGGACAGGGGGCCCGGGGAGCTGTTTTTT
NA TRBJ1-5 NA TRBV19 CASSWDISNQPQHF TGTGCCAGTAGCTGGGACATTAGCAATCAGCCCCAGCATTTT
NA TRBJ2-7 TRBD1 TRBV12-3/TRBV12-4 CASVPGTGGREDYEQYF TGTGCCAGCGTTCCCGGGACAGGGGGACGGGAAGACTACGAGCAGTACTTC
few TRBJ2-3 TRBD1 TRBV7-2 CASSLGTGGTWDTQYF TGTGCCAGCAGCTTAGGGACAGGGGGCACCTGGGATACGCAGTATTTT
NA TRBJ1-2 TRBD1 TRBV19 CASSTIDRGSGYTF TGTGCCAGTAGTACCATCGACAGGGGCAGTGGCTACACCTTC
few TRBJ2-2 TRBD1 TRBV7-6 CASSQWTGEAGELFF TGTGCCAGCAGCCAATGGACAGGGGAGGCCGGGGAGCTGTTTTTT
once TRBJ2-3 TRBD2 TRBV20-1 CSASRGSPTDTQYF TGCAGTGCTAGTCGCGGGAGCCCCACAGATACGCAGTATTTT
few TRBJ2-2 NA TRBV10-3 CAISESAPAGELFF TGTGCCATCAGTGAGTCGGCGCCCGCGGGGGAGCTGTTTTTT
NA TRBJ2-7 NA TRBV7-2 CASSSQGRPYEQYF TGTGCCAGCAGCTCTCAGGGCCGCCCCTACGAGCAGTACTTC
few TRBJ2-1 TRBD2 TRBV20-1 CSARSGNYNEQFF TGCAGTGCTAGAAGCGGGAATTACAATGAGCAGTTCTTC
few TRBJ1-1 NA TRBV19 CASSPEQGRTEAFF TGTGCCAGTAGCCCGGAGCAGGGTAGAACTGAAGCTTTCTTT
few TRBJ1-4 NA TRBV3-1 CASSPSGVVDEKLFF TGTGCCAGCAGCCCCTCGGGTGTAGTAGATGAAAAACTGTTTTTT
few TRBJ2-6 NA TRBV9 CASRKSGGANVLTF TGTGCCAGCAGGAAATCGGGGGGGGCCAACGTCCTGACTTTC
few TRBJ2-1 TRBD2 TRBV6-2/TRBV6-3 CASSSPLAGGGNEQFF TGTGCCAGCAGCTCCCCGCTAGCGGGAGGGGGAAATGAGCAGTTCTTC
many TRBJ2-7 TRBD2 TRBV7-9 CASSLTSGYEQYF TGTGCCAGCAGCTTAACTAGCGGATACGAGCAGTACTTC
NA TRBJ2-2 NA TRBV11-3 CASSLGPMWGPDGELFF TGTGCCAGCAGCTTAGGGCCGATGTGGGGGCCGGACGGGGAGCTGTTTTTT